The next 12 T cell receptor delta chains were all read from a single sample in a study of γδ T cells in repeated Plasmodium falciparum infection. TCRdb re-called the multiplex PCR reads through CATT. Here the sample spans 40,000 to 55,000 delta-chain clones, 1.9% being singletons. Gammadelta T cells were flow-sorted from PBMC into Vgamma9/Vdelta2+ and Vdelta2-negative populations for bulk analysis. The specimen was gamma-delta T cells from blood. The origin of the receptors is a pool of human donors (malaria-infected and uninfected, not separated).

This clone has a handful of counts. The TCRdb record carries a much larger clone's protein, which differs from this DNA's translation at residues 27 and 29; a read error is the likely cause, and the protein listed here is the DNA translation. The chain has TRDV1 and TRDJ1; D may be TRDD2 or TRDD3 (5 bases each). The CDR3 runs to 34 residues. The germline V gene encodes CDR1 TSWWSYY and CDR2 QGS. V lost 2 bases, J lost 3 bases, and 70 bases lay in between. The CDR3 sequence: CALGEVHPSYTSTGTLRSPDTLAYWKLYPDKLIF. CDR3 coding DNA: TGTGCTCTTGGGGAAGTTCACCCATCCTATACGTCAACGGGGACTTTGAGATCCCCCGACACCCTTGCGTACTGGAAACTTTACCCCGATAAACTCATCTTT.

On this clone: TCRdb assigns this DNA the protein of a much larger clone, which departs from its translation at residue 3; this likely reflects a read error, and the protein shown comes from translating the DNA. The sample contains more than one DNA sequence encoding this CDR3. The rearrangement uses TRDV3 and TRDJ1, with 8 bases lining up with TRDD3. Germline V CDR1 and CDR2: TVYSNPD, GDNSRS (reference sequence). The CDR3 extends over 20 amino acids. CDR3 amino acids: CALSPPTLTGGRPYTDKLIF. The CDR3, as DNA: TGTGCCCTTAGTCCTCCTACCTTGACTGGGGGTAGGCCGTACACCGATAAACTCATCTTT.

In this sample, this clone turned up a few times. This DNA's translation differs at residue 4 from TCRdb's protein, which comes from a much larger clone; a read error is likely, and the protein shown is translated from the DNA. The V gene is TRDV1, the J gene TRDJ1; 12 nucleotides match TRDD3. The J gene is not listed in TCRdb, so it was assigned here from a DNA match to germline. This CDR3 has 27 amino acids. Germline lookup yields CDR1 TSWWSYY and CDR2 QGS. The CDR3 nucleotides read TGTGCTCTTAGGGAACCCGATGGGGAAGTCTCCGGGTCCATACTGGGGGATACACTCACATCTACCGATAAACTCATCTTT. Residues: CALREPDGEVSGSILGDTLTSTDKLIF.

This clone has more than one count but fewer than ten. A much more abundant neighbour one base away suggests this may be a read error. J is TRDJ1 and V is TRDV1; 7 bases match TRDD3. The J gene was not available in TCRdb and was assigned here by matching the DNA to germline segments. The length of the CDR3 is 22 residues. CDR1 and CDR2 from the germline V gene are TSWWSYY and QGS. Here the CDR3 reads CALGGPKSVLKSVLGCTDKLIF. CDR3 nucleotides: TGTGCTCTTGGGGGCCCTAAGTCGGTCCTAAAATCAGTACTGGGGTGCACCGACAAACTCATCTTT.

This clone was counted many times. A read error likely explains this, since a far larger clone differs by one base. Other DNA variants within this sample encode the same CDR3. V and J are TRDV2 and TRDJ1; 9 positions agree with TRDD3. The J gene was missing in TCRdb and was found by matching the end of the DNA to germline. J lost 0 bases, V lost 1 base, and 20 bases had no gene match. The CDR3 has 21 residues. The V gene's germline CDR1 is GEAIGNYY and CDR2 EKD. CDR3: CACDTLVPTIVLGDHTDKLIF. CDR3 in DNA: TGTGCCTGTGACACTCTTGTCCCTACTATCGTACTGGGGGACCACACCGATAAACTCATCTTT.

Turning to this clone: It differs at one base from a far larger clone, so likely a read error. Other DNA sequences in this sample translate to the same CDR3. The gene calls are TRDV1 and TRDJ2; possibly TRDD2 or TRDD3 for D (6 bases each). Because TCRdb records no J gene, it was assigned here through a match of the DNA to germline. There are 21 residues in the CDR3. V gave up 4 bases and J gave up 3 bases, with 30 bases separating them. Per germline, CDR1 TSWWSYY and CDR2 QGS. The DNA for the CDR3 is TGTGCTCTTGGGGGTCGACTCCTACTGTTTGGGGGGCCTAAGGTGACAGCACAACTCTTCTTT. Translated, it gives CALGGRLLLFGGPKVTAQLFF.

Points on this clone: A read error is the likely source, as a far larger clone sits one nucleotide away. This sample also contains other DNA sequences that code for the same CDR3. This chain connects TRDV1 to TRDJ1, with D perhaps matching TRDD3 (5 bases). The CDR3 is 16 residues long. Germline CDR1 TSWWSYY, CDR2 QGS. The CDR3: CALGIPYPYPTDKLIF. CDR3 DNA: TGCGCTCTTGGGATCCCATACCCATACCCCACCGATAAACTCATCTTT.

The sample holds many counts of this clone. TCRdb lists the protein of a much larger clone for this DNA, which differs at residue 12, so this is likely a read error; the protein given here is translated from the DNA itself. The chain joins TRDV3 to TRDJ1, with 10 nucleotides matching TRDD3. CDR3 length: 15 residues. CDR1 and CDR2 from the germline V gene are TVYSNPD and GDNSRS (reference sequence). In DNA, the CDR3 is TGTGCCTTTCGAGGTTACTGGGGGATTCCCGATGAACTCATCTTT. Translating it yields CAFRGYWGIPDELIF.

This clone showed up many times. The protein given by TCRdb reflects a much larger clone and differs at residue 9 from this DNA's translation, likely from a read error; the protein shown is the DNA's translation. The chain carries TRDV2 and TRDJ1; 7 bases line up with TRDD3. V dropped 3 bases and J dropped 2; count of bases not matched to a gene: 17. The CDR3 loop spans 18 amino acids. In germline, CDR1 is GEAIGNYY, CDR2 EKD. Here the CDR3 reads CACDPVLGNTRETDKLIF. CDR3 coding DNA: TGTGCCTGTGACCCGGTACTGGGGAATACAAGAGAGACCGATAAACTCATCTTT.

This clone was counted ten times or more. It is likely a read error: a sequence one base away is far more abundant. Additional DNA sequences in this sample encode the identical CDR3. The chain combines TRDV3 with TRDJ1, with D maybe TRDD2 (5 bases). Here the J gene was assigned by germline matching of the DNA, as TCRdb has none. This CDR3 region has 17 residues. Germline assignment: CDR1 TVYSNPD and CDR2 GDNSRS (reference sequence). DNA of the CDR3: TGTGCCTCTACTTCTTCCCGGCTTCACACCCACACTGATAAACTCATCTTT. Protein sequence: CASTSSRLHTHTDKLIF.

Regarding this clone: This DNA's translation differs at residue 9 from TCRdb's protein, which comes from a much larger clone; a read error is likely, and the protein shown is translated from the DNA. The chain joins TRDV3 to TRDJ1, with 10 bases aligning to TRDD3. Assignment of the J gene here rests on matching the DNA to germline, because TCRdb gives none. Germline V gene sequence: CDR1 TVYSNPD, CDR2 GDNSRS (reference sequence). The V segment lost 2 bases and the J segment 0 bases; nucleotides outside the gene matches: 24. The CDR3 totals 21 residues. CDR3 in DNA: TGTGCCTTTTCCGTCCTCTTTTACAGGGGGATACGCGAGTCTTACACCGATAAACTCATCTTT. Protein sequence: CAFSVLFYRGIRESYTDKLIF.

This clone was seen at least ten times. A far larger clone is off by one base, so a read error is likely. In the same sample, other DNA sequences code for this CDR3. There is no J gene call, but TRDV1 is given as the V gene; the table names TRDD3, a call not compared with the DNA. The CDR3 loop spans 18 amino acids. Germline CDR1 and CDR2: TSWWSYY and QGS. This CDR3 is CALGEPSYPWGIPDKLIF. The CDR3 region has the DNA TGTGCTCTTGGGGAACCTTCCTACCCCTGGGGGATCCCCGATAAACTCATCTTC.